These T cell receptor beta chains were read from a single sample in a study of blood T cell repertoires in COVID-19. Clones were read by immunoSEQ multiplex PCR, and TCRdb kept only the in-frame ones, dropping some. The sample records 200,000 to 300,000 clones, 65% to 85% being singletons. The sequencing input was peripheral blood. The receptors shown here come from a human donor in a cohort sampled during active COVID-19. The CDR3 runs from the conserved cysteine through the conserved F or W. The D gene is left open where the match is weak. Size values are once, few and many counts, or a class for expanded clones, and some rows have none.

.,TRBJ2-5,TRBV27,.,TGTGCCAGCAGTTTCCACTCCCACTCTAGGAGTCAGGAGACCCAGTACTTC,CASSFHSHSRSQETQYF
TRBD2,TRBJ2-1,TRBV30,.,TGTGCCGTCAGCGGGGGGGAATACAATGAGCAGTTCTTC,CAVSGGEYNEQFF
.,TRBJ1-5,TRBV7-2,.,TGTGCCAGCAGCCAGGGGTCCCGCAATCAGCCCCAGCATTTT,CASSQGSRNQPQHF
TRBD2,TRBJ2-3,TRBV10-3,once,TGTGCCATCAGTGAGACCAGCGGGGGTAGCACAGATACGCAGTATTTT,CAISETSGGSTDTQYF
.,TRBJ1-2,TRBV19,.,TGTGCCAGTAGTATAACGGGGAACTATGGCTACACCTTC,CASSITGNYGYTF
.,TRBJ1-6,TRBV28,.,TGTGCCAGCGTCTCGGGCCCTCAGGGACTCAATTCACCCCTCCACTTT,CASVSGPQGLNSPLHF
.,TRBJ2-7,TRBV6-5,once,TGTGCCAGCAGTTACGGGGCAGAATGGGTCGACGAGCAGTACTTC,CASSYGAEWVDEQYF
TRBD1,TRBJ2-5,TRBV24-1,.,TGTGCCACCAGTGATTTAGGAACAGGGGTCGGTGAGACCCAGTACTTC,CATSDLGTGVGETQYF
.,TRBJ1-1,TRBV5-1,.,TGCGCCAGCAGCTTGGTTGGAGCGAACACTGAAGCTTTCTTT,CASSLVGANTEAFF
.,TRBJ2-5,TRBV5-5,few,TGTGCCAGCAGCCGCTCAAACGGGAGATCGGGAGAGACCCAGTACTTC,CASSRSNGRSGETQYF
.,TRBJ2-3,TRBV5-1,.,TGCGCCAGCAGCTTGGCCGTTTCCCCGGATACGCAGTATTTT,CASSLAVSPDTQYF
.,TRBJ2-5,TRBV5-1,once,TGCGCCAGCAGCCGTACAGGCGCCGGGCAAGAGACCCAGTACTTC,CASSRTGAGQETQYF
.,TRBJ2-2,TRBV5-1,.,TGCGCCAGCAGCGTACCAGGGGAACACGGGGAGCTGTTTTTT,CASSVPGEHGELFF
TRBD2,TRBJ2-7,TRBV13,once,TGTGCCAGCAGCCCACGGGTAGCGGGAGGGATCTCCTACGAGCAGTACTTC,CASSPRVAGGISYEQYF
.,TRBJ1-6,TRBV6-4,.,TGTGCCAGCAAGGCGGCGCATAATTCACCCCTCCACTTT,CASKAAHNSPLHF
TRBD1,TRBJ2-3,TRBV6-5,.,TGTGCCAGCAGTTACTACTGGACAGGGGTGGGAGATACGCAGTATTTT,CASSYYWTGVGDTQYF
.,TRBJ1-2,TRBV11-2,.,TGTGCCAGCAGCTTAGCTAGGTCAAAATATGGCTACACCTTC,CASSLARSKYGYTF
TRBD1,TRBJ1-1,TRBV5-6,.,TGTGCCAGCAGCTCTACTTGGACAGGGACAGATGTCACTGAAGCTTTCTTT,CASSSTWTGTDVTEAFF
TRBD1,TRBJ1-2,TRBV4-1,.,TGCGCCAGCAGCCAAGATGTGAAGGGGGCGGTGGGCACCTTC,CASSQDVKGAVGTF
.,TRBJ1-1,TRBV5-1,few,TGCGCCAGCAGCTTACAGGGCATGAACACTGAAGCTTTCTTT,CASSLQGMNTEAFF
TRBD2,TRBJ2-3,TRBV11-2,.,TGTGCCAGCAGCTCCGGACTAGCGGGACATACGCAGTATTTT,CASSSGLAGHTQYF
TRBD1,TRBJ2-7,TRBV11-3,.,TGTGCCAGCAGCTTCTACGGGGGACAGGGCTCCTACGAGCAGTACTTC,CASSFYGGQGSYEQYF
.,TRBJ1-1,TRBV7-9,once,TGTGCCAGCAGCCCCCGGGGGTTGGGTGAAGCTTTCTTT,CASSPRGLGEAFF
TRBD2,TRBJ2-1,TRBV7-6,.,TGTGCCAGCCTACTGGGTCCTAGCGGGGGTAATGAGCAGTTCTTC,CASLLGPSGGNEQFF
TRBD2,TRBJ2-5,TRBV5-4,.,TGTGCCAGCAGCCGGGACTACGCGGAAGAGACCCAGTACTTC,CASSRDYAEETQYF
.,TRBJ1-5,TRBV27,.,TGTGCCAGCAGTTTCAGGCCGTATCAGCCCCAGCATTTT,CASSFRPYQPQHF
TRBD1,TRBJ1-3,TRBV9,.,TGTGCCAGCAGCGTAGGAGAGGACAGGTATATCTCTGGAAACACCATATATTTT,CASSVGEDRYISGNTIYF
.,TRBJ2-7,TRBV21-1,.,TGTGCCAGCGGGAATCGACAGGAAAGAGGAATGGGGTACTTC,CASGNRQERGMGYF
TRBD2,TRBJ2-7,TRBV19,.,TGTGCCAGTAGTATTGGAGCGGGAACCCTCGACGAGCAGTACTTC,CASSIGAGTLDEQYF
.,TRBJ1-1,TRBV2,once,TGTGCCAGCGTTAGACTATTAAACACTGAAGCTTTCTTT,CASVRLLNTEAFF
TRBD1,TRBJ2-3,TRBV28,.,TGTGCCACCATCGGGACAGGGTGGACAGATACGCAGTATTTT,CATIGTGWTDTQYF
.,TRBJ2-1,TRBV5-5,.,TGTGCCAGCAGCTTACGGTCCCTCGGGGATGAGCAGTTCTTC,CASSLRSLGDEQFF
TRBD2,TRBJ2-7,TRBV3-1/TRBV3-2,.,TGTGCCAGCAGCCGCGGGACTAGCGGGAGGGCTCACTACGAGCAGTACTTC,CASSRGTSGRAHYEQYF
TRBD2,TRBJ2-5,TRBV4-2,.,TGTGCCAGCAGCCTGTCGGGACTAGCGGGGGGCGACTTGTACTTC,CASSLSGLAGGDLYF
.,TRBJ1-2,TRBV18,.,TGTGCCAGCTCACCACGCCGGGGTCAGGGACTATATGGCTACACCTTC,CASSPRRGQGLYGYTF
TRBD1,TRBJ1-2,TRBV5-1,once,TGCGCCAGCAGCCCCGACAGGGCCGGCAGAGGCTACACCTTC,CASSPDRAGRGYTF
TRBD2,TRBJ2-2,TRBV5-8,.,TGTGCCAGCAGCTTGGGGACTAGCGGGTACACCGGGGAGCTGTTTTTT,CASSLGTSGYTGELFF
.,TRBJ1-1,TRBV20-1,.,TGCAGTGCTCCAGAGGACACCTCAGCTTTCTTT,CSAPEDTSAFF
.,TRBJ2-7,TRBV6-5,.,TGTGCCAGCGCCCGGACAGAGTGGTACGAGCAGTACTTC,CASARTEWYEQYF
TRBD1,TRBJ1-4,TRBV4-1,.,TGCGCCAGCAGCCGGGACAGGGTAGGCGAAAAACTGTTTTTT,CASSRDRVGEKLFF
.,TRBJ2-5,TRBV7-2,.,TGTGCCAGCAGCCTACTCGGAGAGACCCAGTACTTC,CASSLLGETQYF
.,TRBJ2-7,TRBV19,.,TGTGCCAGTAGTATAACCCTCTTTGAGTACGAGCAGTACTTC,CASSITLFEYEQYF
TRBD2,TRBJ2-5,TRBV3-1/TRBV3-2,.,TGTGCCAGCAGACTCGGGACTAGCGGTCAAGAGACCCAGTACTTC,CASRLGTSGQETQYF
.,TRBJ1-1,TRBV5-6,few,TGTGCCAGCAGCTTGGCCGGGGGTAACACTGAAGCTTTCTTT,CASSLAGGNTEAFF